These 12 T cell receptor beta chains were sequenced from one sample in a study of shared clonotypes between healthy human individuals. Libraries were prepared by immunoSEQ multiplex PCR; TCRdb keeps only in-frame clonotypes and omits some of them. This sample has hundreds of thousands of clones, with 95% to 97% found just once. Material for sequencing was naive CD4+ T cells sorted from blood. The subset denotes: CD45RA+ positively selected. These receptor sequences come from a woman in her 30s in good health.

V is TRBV7-9 and J is TRBJ2-7, with 8 bases lining up with TRBD1. Trimming removed 5 bases from V and 5 bases from J; junction bases left unmatched: 8. The CDR3 length is 14 residues. Germline loops: CDR1 SEHNR, CDR2 FQNEAQ (reference sequence). CDR3 DNA: TGTGCCAGCAGCCGGGACAGGTCTAGAAACGAGCAGTACTTC. Translating it yields CASSRDRSRNEQYF.

J is TRBJ2-3 and V is TRBV5-1, with TRBD2 matching over 8 bases. CDR3 length: 14 residues. Germline V lookup: CDR1 SGHRS, CDR2 YFSETQ. Trimming took 0 bases from V and 6 from J; bases not matched to a gene: 3. CDR3 bases: TGCGCCAGCAGCTTGGGCAGCGGGAGTGATACGCAGTATTTT. Amino acids: CASSLGSGSDTQYF.

The chain uses TRBV7-6 and TRBJ2-2, with TRBD1 matching 9 bases. CDR1 is SGHVS, CDR2 FNYEAQ, per germline. There are 17 residues in the CDR3. Unmatched junction bases numbered 11, after V lost 5 bases and J lost 4 bases. The CDR3 is CASSHPRGQGSTGELFF. In DNA form, the CDR3 reads TGTGCCAGCAGCCACCCCAGGGGACAGGGTAGCACCGGGGAGCTGTTTTTT.

V and J are TRBV18 and TRBJ1-2, with TRBD1 identical over 8 bases. Germline trimming cut 4 bases from V and 8 bases from J; bases unmatched to any gene: 12. The CDR3 is made up of 15 amino acids. Germline V gives CDR1 KGHSH, CDR2 LQKENI. CDR3: CASSLQAGGWDGYTF. The CDR3 nucleotides read TGTGCCAGCTCACTCCAAGCAGGGGGCTGGGACGGCTACACCTTC.

The V and J genes are TRBV20-1 and TRBJ2-3; the D is unclear. This CDR3 contains 9 residues. Trimming cost V 6 bases and J 5 bases, with 3 bases left between them. CDR1 and CDR2 from the germline V gene are DFQATT and SNEGSKA (reference sequence). CDR3 DNA: TGCAGTGCCTTAGATACGCAGTATTTT. Amino acid sequence: CSALDTQYF.

The V call is TRBV19, the J call TRBJ2-1; 14 nucleotides match TRBD2. This CDR3 has 15 residues. Per germline, CDR1 LNHDA and CDR2 SQIVND (reference sequence). Germline trimming cut 5 bases from V and 8 bases from J; bases unmatched to any gene: 5. The CDR3 DNA follows: TGTGCCAGTAGTCGGACTAGCGGGAGGACCTATGAGCAGTTCTTC. Translating it yields CASSRTSGRTYEQFF. The complete variable domain, with remaining parts taken from reference TRBV19 and TRBJ2-1, reads DGGITQSPKYLFRKEGQNVTLSCEQNLNHDAMYWYRQDPGQGLRLIYYSQIVNDFQKGDIAEGYSVSREKKESFPLTVTSAQKNPTAFYLCASSRTSGRTYEQFFGPGTRLTVL.

The chain has TRBV10-3 and TRBJ2-1; the D gene could be TRBD1 or TRBD2 (6 bases each). V gave up 11 bases and J gave up 7 bases, with 15 bases separating them. This CDR3 spans 12 amino acids. The germline CDR1 and CDR2 sequences are ENHRY and SYGVKD. CDR3 region: CAVLEGDNEQFF. As DNA, the CDR3 is TGTGCCGTACTGGAGGGGGATAATGAGCAGTTCTTC.

V gene TRBV4-1 combines with J gene TRBJ1-5; D is possibly TRBD1 (5 bases). In germline, CDR1 is MGHRA, CDR2 YSYEKL. V lost 4 bases, J lost 11 bases, and 24 bases lay in between. The CDR3 consists of 16 residues. CDR3 DNA: TGCGCCAGCAGCCCCAGACAAGGGGCACTCCGGGGGTCCCAGCATTTT. This gives the protein CASSPRQGALRGSQHF.

This clone was observed once. The V gene is TRBV11-2, the J gene TRBJ2-7; D is perhaps TRBD1 (6 bases). This CDR3 has 16 amino acids. Looked up from germline, CDR1 is SGHAT and CDR2 is FQNNGV. V was pared by 4 bases and J by 1 base, with 17 bases between. The CDR3 nucleotides are TGTGCCAGCAGCTCCTCAGGGGTCCTCTTGTCCTACGAGCAGTACTTC. It yields the protein CASSSSGVLLSYEQYF.

The chain is built from TRBV6-5 and TRBJ1-5; no clear D gene. The CDR3 length is 13 residues. From germline, CDR1 is MNHEY and CDR2 SVGAGI. V was shortened by 0 bases and J by 7 bases, with 7 bases between the two germline ends. CDR3 residues: CASSYSRHQPQHF. Written as DNA, the CDR3 is TGTGCCAGCAGTTACTCGCGTCACCAGCCCCAGCATTTT.

The chain links TRBV19 to TRBJ2-7, with a possible D match to TRBD2 (6 bases). Looked up from germline, CDR1 is LNHDA and CDR2 is SQIVND (reference sequence). The CDR3 loop spans 14 amino acids. V was cut by 10 bases and J by 0 bases, with 16 bases left in between. The CDR3 loop is CATSLGGPSYEQYF. For the CDR3, the DNA is TGTGCCACTAGCCTGGGGGGACCCTCCTACGAGCAGTACTTC.

The V gene is TRBV30, the J gene TRBJ1-1; a possible D gene is TRBD1 (5 bases). V lost 6 bases and J 1 base, leaving 30 bases between the germline ends. Germline assignment: CDR1 GTSNPN and CDR2 SVGIG (reference sequence). CDR3 length: 19 residues. The CDR3 here is CACRGEGPRDVVQNTEAFF. The CDR3 DNA follows: TGTGCCTGCCGGGGGGAGGGGCCCCGGGATGTTGTCCAGAACACTGAAGCTTTCTTT.